This T cell receptor (beta chain) came from a study of shared clonotypes between healthy human individuals. Profiled with immunoSEQ multiplex PCR; TCRdb holds only in-frame clones, not every one. The data show 780,000 or so clones, 55% to 75% seen once. Sequencing input: memory CD4+ T cells sorted from blood. The subset is: CD45RA-negative fraction. This TCR was sampled from a woman in her twenties or thirties in good health.

The CDR3 DNA sequence: TGTGCCAGCAGTTTCGGTCCCGCAGGCTATGGCTACACCTTC. Its translation: CASSFGPAGYGYTF. The chain combines TRBV28 with TRBJ1-2; no firm D call. Germline values: CDR1 MDHEN, CDR2 SYDVKM. V lost 3 bases and J 4 bases, leaving 12 bases between the germline ends. The CDR3 is made up of 14 amino acids.